The TCR beta chain under discussion was sequenced for a study of T-cell reconstitution after alpha-beta-depleted transplantation in children. This clonotype was seen only a few times. Unique molecular identifiers were incorporated into the prepared TCRbeta library. MiXCR was run by TCRdb on the PCR reads, yielding one entry per CDR3 protein. There are fewer than 1 million distinct CDR3 sequences in the sample; around 17% occur only once, and approximately 5% lies in the top ten. The TCR originated in a male patient younger than 18 who had a stem cell transplant for acute lymphoblastic leukemia, so the T cells may come from the graft donor. Sequenced here: PBMCs, mostly from graft donor cells, sampled 360 days after TCRalphabeta/CD19-depleted stem cell transplant.

The CDR3 spells CATSDPSGRTDTQYF. The DNA for the CDR3 is TGTGCCACCAGTGATCCCAGCGGGAGAACAGATACGCAGTATTTT. The V call is TRBV24-1, the J call TRBJ2-3; 8 bases match TRBD2. Trimming removed 3 bases from V and 3 bases from J; junction bases left unmatched: 4. The CDR3 is 15 amino acids. Germline loops: CDR1 KGHDR, CDR2 SFDVKD.